A single T cell receptor beta chain is shown here with its context. The antigen is not known. TCRdb's table, derived via immunoSEQ multiplex PCR, lists solely in-frame clones and lacks some. The sample includes 2 million to 2.5 million clones, 93% of them seen just once. The data derive from a study of shared clonotypes between healthy human individuals. Overall study results and limits: Estimated richness was generally greater in naive than memory subsets.

Only Caucasian adults living in Nashville, Tennessee served as donors. Germline-derived CDR1 and CDR2 are SGDLS and YYNGEE. There are 14 residues in the CDR3. Trimming took off 4 bases at V and 1 base at J, with 11 bases between the two ends. This TCR was recovered from a young man in good health. Some clones in this sample may be carry-over from other donors' samples. The chain carries TRBV9 and TRBJ1-1, with D perhaps matching TRBD1 (5 bases). The sequenced sample was naive CD4+ T cells from PBMCs. Subset: CD45RA+ positively selected. This CDR3 reads CASSPIQGNTEAFF. CDR3 nucleotide sequence: TGTGCCAGCAGCCCCATCCAGGGGAACACTGAAGCTTTCTTT. The full variable domain, rest sourced from reference TRBV9 and TRBJ1-1, is DSGVTQTPKHLITATGQRVTLRCSPRSGDLSVYWYQQSLDQGLQFLIQYYNGEERAKGNILERFSAQQFPDLHSELNLSSLELGDSALYFCASSPIQGNTEAFFGQGTRLTVV.